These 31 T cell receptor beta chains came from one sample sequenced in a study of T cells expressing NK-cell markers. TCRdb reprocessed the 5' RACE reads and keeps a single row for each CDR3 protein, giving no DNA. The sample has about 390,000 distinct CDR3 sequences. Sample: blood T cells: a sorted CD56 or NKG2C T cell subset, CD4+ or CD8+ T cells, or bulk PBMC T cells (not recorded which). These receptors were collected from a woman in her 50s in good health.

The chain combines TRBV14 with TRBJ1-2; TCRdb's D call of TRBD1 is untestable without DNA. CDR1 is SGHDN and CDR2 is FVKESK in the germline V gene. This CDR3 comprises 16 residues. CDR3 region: CASSQAVQDVRYGYTF.

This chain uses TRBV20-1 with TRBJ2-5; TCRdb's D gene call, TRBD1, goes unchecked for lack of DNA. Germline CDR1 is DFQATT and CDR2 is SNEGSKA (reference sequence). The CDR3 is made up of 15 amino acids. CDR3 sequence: CSARDLYTVEETQYF.

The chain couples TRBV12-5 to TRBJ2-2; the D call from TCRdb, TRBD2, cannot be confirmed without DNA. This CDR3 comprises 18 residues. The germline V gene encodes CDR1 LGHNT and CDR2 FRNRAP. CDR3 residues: CASGDTSGRAWGTGELFF.

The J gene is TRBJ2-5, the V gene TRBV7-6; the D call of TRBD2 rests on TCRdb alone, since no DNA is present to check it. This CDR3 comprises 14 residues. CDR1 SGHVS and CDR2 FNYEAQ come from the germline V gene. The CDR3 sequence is CASSLAGEAETQYF.

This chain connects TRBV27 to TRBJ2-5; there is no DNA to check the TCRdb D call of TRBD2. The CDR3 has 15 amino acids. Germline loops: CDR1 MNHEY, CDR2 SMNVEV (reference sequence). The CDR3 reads CASSLSTSGTASQYF.

The CDR3 region is CASSLDPAGSYEQYF. The gene calls are TRBV28 and TRBJ2-7; checking the TCRdb D call of TRBD2 is not possible without DNA. The CDR3 spans 15 residues. Germline-derived CDR1 and CDR2 are MDHEN and SYDVKM.

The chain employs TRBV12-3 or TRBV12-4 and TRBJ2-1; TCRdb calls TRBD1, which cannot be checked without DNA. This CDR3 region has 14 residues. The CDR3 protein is CASCSTGVYNEQFF.

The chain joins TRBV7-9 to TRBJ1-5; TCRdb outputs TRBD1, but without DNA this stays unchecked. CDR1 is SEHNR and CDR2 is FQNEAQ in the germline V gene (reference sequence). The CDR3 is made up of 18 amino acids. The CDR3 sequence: CASSFTTGGRGSNQPQHF.

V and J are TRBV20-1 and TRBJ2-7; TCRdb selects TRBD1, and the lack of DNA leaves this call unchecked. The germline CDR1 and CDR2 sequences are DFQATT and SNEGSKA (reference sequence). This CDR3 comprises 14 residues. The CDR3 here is CSANLGTFSYEQYF.

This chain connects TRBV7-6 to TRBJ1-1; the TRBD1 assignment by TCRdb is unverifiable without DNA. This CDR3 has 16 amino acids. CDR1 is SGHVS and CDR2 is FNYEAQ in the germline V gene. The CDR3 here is CASSLAPAGSNTEAFF.

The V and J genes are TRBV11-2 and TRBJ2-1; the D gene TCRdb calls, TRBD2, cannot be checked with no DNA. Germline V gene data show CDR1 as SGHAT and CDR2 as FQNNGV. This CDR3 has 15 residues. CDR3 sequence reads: CASSLNPGGYNEQFF.

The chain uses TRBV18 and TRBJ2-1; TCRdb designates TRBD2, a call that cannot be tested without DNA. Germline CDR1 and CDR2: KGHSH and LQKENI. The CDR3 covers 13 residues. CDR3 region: CASSPTSLGEQFF.

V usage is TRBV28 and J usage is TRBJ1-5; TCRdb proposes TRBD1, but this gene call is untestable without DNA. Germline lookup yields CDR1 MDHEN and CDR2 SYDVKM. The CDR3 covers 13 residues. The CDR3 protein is CASTPRLNQPQHF.

Here the CDR3 reads CSAREQGPNQPQHF. The chain employs TRBV20-1 and TRBJ1-5; TCRdb designates TRBD1, a call that cannot be tested without DNA. CDR1 DFQATT and CDR2 SNEGSKA come from the germline V gene (reference sequence). The CDR3 spans 14 residues.

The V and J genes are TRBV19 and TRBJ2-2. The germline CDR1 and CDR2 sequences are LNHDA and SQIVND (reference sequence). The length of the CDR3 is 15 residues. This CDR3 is CASSPMTANTGELFF.

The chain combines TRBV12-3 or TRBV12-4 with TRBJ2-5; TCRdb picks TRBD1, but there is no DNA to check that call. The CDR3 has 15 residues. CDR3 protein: CASRGQGYREETQYF.

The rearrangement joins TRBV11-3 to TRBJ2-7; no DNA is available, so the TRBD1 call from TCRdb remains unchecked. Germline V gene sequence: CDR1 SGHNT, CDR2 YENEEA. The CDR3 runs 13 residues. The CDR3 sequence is CASSTRAAYEQYF.

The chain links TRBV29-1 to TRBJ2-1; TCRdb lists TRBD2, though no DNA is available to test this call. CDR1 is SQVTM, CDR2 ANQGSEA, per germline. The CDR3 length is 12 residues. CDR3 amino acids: CSATSIYNEQFF.

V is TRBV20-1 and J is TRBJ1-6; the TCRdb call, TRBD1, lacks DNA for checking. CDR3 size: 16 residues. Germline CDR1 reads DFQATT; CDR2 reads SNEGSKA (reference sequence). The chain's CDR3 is CSAGSGANSYNSPLHF.

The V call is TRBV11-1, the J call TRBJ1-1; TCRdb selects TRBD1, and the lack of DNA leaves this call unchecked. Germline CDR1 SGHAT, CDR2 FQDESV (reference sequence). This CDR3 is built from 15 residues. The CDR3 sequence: CASSVRPGRGTEAFF.

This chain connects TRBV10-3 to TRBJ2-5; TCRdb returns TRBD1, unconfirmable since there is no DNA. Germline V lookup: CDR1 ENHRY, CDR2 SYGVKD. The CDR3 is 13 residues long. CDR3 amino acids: CAIGTQKGETQYF.

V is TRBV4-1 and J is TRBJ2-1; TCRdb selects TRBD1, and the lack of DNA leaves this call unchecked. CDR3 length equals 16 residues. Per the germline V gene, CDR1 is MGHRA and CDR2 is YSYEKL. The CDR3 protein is CASSQGPGAGYNEQFF.

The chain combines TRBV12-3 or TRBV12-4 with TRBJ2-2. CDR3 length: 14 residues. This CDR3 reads CASTTGWGTGELFF.

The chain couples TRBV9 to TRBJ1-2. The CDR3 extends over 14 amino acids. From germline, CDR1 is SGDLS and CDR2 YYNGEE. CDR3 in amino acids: CASSSLGTAYGYTF.

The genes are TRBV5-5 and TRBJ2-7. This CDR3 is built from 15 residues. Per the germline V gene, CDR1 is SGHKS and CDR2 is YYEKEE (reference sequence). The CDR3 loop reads CASSLPSGRAHEQYF.

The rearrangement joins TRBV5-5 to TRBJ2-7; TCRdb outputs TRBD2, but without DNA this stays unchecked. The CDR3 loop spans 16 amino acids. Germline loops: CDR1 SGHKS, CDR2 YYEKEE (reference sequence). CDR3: CASSHPGTSRTYEQYF.

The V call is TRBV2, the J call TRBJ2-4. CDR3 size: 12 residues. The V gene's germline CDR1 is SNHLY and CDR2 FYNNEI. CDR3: CASSGYTSIQYF.

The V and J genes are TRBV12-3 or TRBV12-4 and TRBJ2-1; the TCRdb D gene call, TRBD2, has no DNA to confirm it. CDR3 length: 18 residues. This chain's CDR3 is CASSVTGGLAGAEDEQFF.

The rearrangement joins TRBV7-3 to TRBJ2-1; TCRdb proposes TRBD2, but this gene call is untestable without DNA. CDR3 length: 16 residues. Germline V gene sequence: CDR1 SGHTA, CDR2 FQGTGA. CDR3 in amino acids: CASSSTGTAPHNEQFF.

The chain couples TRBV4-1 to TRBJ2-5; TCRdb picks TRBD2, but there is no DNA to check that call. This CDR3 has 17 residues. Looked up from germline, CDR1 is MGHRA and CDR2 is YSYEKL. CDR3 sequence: CASSQGSAGGPGETQYF.

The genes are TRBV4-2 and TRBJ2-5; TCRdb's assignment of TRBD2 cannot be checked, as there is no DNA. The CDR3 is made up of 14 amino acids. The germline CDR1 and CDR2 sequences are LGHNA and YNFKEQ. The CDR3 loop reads CASSQGLAEETQYF.